These 6 T cell receptor beta chains came from one sample sequenced in a study of T cell responses to AZD1222 COVID-19 vaccine listed by TCRdb under 2021. Library method: the immunoSEQ multiplex PCR assay. Drawn from immuneACCESS, this table holds only the in-frame rearrangements with V and J called that TCRdb kept. Clones are partly lost; checked studies trace under half to an unresolved V gene and leave the rest unexplained. In all, the sample holds approximately 120,000 clones, and approximately 90% of those were seen once. The leading ten clones occupy about 4.2% of the sample. The sample's time point label, decoded: baseline before first vaccination. Specimen: peripheral blood, collected on day 0 of AZD1222 vaccination. The source of these receptors is an adult in good health.

This clone came up a few times. The chain employs TRBV5-1 and TRBJ2-5, with 10 bases aligning to TRBD2. The CDR3 covers 15 residues. V was pared by 4 bases and J by 1 base, with 4 bases of the junction left unmatched. From germline, CDR1 is SGHRS and CDR2 YFSETQ. In DNA form, the CDR3 reads TGCGCCAGCAGCCGGACTAGCGGTTCCCAAGAGACCCAGTACTTC. Its translation is CASSRTSGSQETQYF.

The rearrangement uses TRBV6-2 or TRBV6-3 and TRBJ2-7, with D hard to call. Germline-derived CDR1 and CDR2 are MNHEY and SVGEGT. Trimming left V 4 bases short and J 3 bases short, with 4 bases between. There are 11 residues in the CDR3. The CDR3 reads CASSSHYEQYF. The CDR3 bases are TGTGCCAGCAGTTCGCACTACGAGCAGTACTTC.

The chain uses TRBV7-9 and TRBJ1-6; possibly TRBD1 for D (5 bases). This CDR3 is 14 amino acids long. The germline gives CDR1 SEHNR, CDR2 FQNEAQ (reference sequence). Trimming stripped 5 bases from V and 6 bases from J, with 11 bases between. CDR3 sequence: CASSPWRGNSPLHF. In DNA form, the CDR3 reads TGTGCCAGCAGCCCGTGGAGGGGTAATTCACCCCTCCACTTT.

This clone was seen just once. V is TRBV12-3 or TRBV12-4 and J is TRBJ2-3, with 7 bases matching TRBD2. The CDR3 runs 13 residues. With 7 bases clipped from V and 1 base from J, the junction kept 2 bases outside the gene matches. As DNA, the CDR3 is TGTGCCAGCACCACTAGCGGCACAGATACGCAGTATTTT. Translating gives CASTTSGTDTQYF.

The V call is TRBV6-2 or TRBV6-3, the J call TRBJ1-1, with 8 bases fitting TRBD1. The CDR3 spans 14 residues. V trimming: 6 bases; J trimming: 0 bases; junction bases outside the gene matches: 3. CDR1 is MNHEY, CDR2 SVGEGT, per germline. In DNA, the CDR3 is TGTGCCAGCAGCACACAGGGGGTGAACACTGAAGCTTTCTTT. Protein product: CASSTQGVNTEAFF.

To note about this clone: Within the sample, other DNA sequences also encode this same CDR3. V and J are TRBV10-3 and TRBJ2-7; 12 bases are a match to TRBD1. The trim removed 6 bases at V and 2 bases at J, leaving 5 bases unmatched. The germline V gene has CDR1 ENHRY and CDR2 SYGVKD. The CDR3 has 15 amino acids. In DNA form, the CDR3 reads TGTGCCATCAGCGGGGACAGGGGGCCCCCCTACGAGCAGTACTTC. Translation: CAISGDRGPPYEQYF.